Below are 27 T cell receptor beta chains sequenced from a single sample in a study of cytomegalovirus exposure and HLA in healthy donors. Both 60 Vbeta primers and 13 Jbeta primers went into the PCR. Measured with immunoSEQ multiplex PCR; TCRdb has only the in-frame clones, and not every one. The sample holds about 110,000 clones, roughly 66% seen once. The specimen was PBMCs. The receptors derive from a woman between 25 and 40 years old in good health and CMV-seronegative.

The chain's CDR3 is CASSFRQVAKNIQYF. The CDR3, as DNA: TGTGCCAGCAGTTTCCGACAGGTAGCCAAAAACATTCAGTACTTC. The rearrangement uses TRBV28 and TRBJ2-4; tentative D call: TRBD1 (6 bases). Trimming shortened V by 3 bases and J by 0 bases, and 9 bases separated the two germline ends. The germline V gene has CDR1 MDHEN and CDR2 SYDVKM. This CDR3 is built from 15 residues.

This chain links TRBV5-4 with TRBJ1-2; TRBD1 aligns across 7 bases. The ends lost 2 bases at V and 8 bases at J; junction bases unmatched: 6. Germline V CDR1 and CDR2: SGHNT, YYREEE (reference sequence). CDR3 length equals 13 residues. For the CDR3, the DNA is TGTGCCAGCAGCTTACGAGGGGGCTACGGCTACACCTTC. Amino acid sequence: CASSLRGGYGYTF. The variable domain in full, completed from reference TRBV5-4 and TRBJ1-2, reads ETGVTQSPTHLIKTRGQQVTLRCSSQSGHNTVSWYQQALGQGPQFIFQYYREEENGRGNFPPRFSGLQFPNYSSELNVNALELDDSALYLCASSLRGGYGYTFGSGTRLTVV.

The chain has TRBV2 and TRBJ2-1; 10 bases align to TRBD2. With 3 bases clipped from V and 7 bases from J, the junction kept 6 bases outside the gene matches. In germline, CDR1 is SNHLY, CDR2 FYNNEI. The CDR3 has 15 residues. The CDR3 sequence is CASSEGSSGSNEQFF. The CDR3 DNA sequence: TGTGCCAGCAGTGAGGGTTCTAGCGGGAGTAATGAGCAGTTCTTC.

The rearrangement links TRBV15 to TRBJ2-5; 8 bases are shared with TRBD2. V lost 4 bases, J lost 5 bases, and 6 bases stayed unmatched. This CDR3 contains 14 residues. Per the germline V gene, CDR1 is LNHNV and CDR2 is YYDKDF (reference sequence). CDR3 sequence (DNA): TGTGCCACCAGCATCAGAGGCGGGAGGGAGACCCAGTACTTC. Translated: CATSIRGGRETQYF.

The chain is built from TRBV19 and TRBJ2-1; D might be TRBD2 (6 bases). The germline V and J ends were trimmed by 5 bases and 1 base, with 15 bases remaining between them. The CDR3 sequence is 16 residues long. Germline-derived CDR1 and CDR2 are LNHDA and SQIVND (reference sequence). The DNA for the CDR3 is TGTGCCAGTAGTGGATTTCTAGCGTCGTCCTACAATGAGCAGTTCTTC. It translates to CASSGFLASSYNEQFF.

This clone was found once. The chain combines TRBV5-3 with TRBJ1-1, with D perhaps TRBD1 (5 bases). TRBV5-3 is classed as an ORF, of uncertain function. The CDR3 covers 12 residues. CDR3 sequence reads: CGVGGGDTEAFF. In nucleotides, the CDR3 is TGTGGCGTCGGGGGAGGGGACACTGAAGCTTTCTTT.

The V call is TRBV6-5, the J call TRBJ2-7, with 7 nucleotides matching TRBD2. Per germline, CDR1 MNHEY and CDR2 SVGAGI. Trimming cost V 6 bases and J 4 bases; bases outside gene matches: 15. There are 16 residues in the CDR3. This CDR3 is CASRYRAVGGVYEQYF. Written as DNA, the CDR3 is TGTGCCAGCAGATACAGAGCCGTTGGGGGGGTATACGAGCAGTACTTC.

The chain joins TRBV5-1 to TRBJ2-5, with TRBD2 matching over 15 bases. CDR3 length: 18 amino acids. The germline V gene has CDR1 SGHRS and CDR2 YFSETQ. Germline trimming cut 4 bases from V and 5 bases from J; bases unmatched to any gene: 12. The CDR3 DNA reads TGCGCCAGCAGCGGGGGACTAGCGGGAGGCCACCTGGGGGAGACCCAGTACTTC. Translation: CASSGGLAGGHLGETQYF.

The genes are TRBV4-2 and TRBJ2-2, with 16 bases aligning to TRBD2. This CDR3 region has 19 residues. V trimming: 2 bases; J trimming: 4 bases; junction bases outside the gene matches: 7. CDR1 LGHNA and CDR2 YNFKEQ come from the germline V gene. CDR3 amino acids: CASSQFGTSGRGVTGELFF. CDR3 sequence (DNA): TGTGCCAGCAGCCAATTCGGGACTAGCGGGAGGGGGGTCACCGGGGAGCTGTTTTTT.

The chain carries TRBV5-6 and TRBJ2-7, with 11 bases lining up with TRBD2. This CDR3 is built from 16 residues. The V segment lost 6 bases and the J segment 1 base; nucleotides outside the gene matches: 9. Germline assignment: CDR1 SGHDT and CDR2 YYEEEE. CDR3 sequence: CASTSLAGDGSYEQYF. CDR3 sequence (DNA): TGTGCCAGCACCTCACTAGCGGGAGATGGGTCCTACGAGCAGTACTTC.

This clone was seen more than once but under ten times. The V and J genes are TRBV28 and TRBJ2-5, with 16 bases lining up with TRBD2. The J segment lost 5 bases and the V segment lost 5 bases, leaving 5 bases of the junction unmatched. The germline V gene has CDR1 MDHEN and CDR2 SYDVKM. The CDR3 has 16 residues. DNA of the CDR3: TGTGCCAGCAGTAACCGGGGACTAGCGGGAGGGGAGACCCAGTACTTC. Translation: CASSNRGLAGGETQYF.

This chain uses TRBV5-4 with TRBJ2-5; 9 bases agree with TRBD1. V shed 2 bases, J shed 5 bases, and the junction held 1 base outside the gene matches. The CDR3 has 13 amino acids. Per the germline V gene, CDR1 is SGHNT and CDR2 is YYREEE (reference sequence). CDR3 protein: CASSLGQGETQYF. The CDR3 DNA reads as TGTGCCAGCAGCTTAGGACAGGGGGAGACCCAGTACTTC.

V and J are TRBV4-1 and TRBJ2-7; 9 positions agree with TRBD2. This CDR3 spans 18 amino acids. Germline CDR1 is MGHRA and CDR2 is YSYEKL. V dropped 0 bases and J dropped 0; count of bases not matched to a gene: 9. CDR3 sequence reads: CASSQDRLREGSSYEQYF. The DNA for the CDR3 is TGCGCCAGCAGCCAAGATCGACTGCGGGAGGGGAGCTCCTACGAGCAGTACTTC.

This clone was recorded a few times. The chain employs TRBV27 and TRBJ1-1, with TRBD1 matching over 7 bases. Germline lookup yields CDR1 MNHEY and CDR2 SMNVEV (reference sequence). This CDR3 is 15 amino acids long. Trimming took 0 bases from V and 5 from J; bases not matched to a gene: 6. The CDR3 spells CASSLSLAGGTEAFF. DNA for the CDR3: TGTGCCAGCAGTTTATCTTTGGCAGGGGGGACTGAAGCTTTCTTT.

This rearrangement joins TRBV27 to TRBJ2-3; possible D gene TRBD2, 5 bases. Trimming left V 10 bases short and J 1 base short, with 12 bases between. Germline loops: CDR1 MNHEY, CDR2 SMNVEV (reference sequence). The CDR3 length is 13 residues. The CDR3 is CATIAAGTDTQYF. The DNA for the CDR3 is TGTGCCACCATCGCAGCGGGCACAGATACGCAGTATTTT.

Written as DNA, the CDR3 is TGTGCCAGCAGCTTAACCGGACAGTACCAAGAGACCCAGTACTTC. Translating gives CASSLTGQYQETQYF. The chain has TRBV7-3 and TRBJ2-5; D is possibly TRBD1 (6 bases). V was trimmed by 0 bases and J by 0 bases, leaving 8 bases between them. CDR1 and CDR2 from the germline V gene are SGHTA and FQGTGA. The CDR3 has 15 amino acids.

CDR3 DNA sequence: TGTGCCAGCACCCCTCCGGACAGGGGGCTGGAAGCTTTCTTT. Protein: CASTPPDRGLEAFF. The chain couples TRBV7-9 to TRBJ1-1; TRBD1 aligns across 11 bases. The V gene end was trimmed by 7 bases and the J gene end by 8 bases; junction bases not matched to a gene: 9. CDR1 is SEHNR and CDR2 is FQNEAQ in the germline V gene (reference sequence). The length of the CDR3 is 14 residues.

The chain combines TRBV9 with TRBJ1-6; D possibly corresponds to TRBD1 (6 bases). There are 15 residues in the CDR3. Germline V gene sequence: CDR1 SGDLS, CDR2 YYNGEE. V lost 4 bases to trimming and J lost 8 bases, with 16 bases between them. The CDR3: CASSPPGGRDSPLHF. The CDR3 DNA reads TGTGCCAGCAGCCCCCCTGGGGGCAGGGATTCACCCCTCCACTTT.

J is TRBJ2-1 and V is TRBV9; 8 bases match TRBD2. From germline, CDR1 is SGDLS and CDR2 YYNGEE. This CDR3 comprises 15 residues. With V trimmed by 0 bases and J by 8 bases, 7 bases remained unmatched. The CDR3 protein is CASSVVGSGTYEQFF. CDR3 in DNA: TGTGCCAGCAGCGTAGTTGGTAGCGGGACCTATGAGCAGTTCTTC.

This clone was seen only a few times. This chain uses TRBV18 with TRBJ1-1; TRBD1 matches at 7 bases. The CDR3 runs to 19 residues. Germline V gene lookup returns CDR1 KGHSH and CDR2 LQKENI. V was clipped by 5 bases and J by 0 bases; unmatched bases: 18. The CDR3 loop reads CASSAALPTGINMNTEAFF. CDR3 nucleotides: TGTGCCAGCTCAGCAGCCCTCCCGACAGGGATTAACATGAACACTGAAGCTTTCTTT.

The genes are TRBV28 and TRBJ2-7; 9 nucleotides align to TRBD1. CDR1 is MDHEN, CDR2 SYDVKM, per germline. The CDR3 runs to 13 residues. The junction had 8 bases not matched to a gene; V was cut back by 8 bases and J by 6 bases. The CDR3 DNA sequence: TGTGCCAGCGGAGGGGACAGGGTCGGCGAGCAGTACTTC. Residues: CASGGDRVGEQYF.

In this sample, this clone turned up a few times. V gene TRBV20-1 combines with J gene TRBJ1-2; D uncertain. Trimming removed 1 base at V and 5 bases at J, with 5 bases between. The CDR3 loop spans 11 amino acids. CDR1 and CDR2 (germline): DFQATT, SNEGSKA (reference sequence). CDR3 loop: CSARARYGYTF. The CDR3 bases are TGCAGTGCTAGAGCGCGTTATGGCTACACCTTC.

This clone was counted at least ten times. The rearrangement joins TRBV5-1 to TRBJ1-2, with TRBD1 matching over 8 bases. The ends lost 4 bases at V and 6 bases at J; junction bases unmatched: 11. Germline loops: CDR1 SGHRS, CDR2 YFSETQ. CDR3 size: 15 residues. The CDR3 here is CASSSRQGLGDGYTF. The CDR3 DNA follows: TGCGCCAGCAGCAGCCGACAGGGGCTGGGAGATGGCTACACCTTC.

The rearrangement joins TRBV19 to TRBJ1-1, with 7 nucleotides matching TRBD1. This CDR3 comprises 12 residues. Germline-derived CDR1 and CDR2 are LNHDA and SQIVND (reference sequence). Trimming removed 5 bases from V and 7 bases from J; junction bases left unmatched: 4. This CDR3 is CASSRDSSEAFF. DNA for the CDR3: TGTGCCAGTAGTCGGGACAGCAGTGAAGCTTTCTTT.

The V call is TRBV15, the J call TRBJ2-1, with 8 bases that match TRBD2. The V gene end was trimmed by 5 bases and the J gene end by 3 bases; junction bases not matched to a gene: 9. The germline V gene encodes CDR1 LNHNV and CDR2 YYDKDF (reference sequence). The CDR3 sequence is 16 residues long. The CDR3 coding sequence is TGTGCCACCAGCGCCTCCGGGACTAGAATCTACAATGAGCAGTTCTTC. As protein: CATSASGTRIYNEQFF.

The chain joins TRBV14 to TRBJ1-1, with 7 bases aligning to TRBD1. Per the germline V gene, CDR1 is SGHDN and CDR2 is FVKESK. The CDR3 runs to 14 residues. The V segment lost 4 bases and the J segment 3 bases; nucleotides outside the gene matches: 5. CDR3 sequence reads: CASSLQGPDTEAFF. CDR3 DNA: TGTGCCAGCAGCCTACAGGGGCCGGACACTGAAGCTTTCTTT.

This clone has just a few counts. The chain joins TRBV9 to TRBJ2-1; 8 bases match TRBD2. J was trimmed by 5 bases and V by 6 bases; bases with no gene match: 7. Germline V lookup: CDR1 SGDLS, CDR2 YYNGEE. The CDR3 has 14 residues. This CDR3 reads CASTTTSVNNEQFF. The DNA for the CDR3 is TGTGCCAGCACAACGACTAGCGTAAACAATGAGCAGTTCTTC. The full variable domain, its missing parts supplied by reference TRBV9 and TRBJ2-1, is DSGVTQTPKHLITATGQRVTLRCSPRSGDLSVYWYQQSLDQGLQFLIQYYNGEERAKGNILERFSAQQFPDLHSELNLSSLELGDSALYFCASTTTSVNNEQFFGPGTRLTVL.